Sequencing of this TCR beta chain was carried out in a study of T cell responses to AZD1222 COVID-19 vaccine. Turning to the study itself: Pooled together were second doses at about 4 or about 12 weeks.

Trimming pared 1 base from V and 3 bases from J, leaving 13 bases between. The germline CDR1 and CDR2 sequences are MGHRA and YSYEKL. The CDR3 runs to 16 residues. Method: immunoSEQ multiplex PCR; TCRdb's copy keeps in-frame clones and lacks some. Among approximately 82,000 clones listed, 90% were seen once. Concerning this clone: Antigen: not known.

Study observations and caveats: The study found vaccine-associated CD4 TCRs spanning spike, dominant at 160-218 and 743-854. The study identified only five to seven AZD1222 recipients as seropositive at baseline. Nearly half of the spike-specific TCRs reportedly recognize variant regions that carry no mutations.

This sequence was found in an adult in good health. V and J are TRBV4-1 and TRBJ1-3; D unclear. The input for sequencing was peripheral blood, taken on day 0 of AZD1222 vaccination. The CDR3 reads CASSQGVPRGGNTIYF. The CDR3 nucleotides are TGCGCCAGCAGCCAAGGGGTTCCCCGAGGTGGAAACACCATATATTTT.